What follows describes a single T cell receptor (beta chain). Its matching antigen is unknown. This entry comes from a study of OX40 agonist ivuxolimab in advanced cancers. Collection of blood occurred at baseline, at cycle 4 day 1, and at cycle 7 day 1. The CDR3 length is 20 residues. Per germline, CDR1 GTSNPN and CDR2 SVGIG (reference sequence). V lost 0 bases to trimming and J lost 0 bases; unmatched junction nucleotides: 14. Study results and caveats: Among expanded peripheral T cells, antigen specificity went undetermined.

Measured with immunoSEQ multiplex PCR; TCRdb has only the in-frame clones, and not every one. The top ten hold about 11% of the sample, which has about 48,000 clones, approximately 92% seen once. This chain uses TRBV30 with TRBJ2-2, with 9 positions matching TRBD2. This TCR derives from an adult with an advanced solid tumor such as melanoma, head and neck, liver or kidney cancer. The material sequenced was CD4+ or CD8+ T cells sorted from blood, taken in a trial of the OX40 agonist ivuxolimab. The CDR3 DNA reads TGTGCCTGGAGTGTATATAGCGGGAGTTACCTTAACGCGAACACCGGGGAGCTGTTTTTT. It is translated as CAWSVYSGSYLNANTGELFF.